One and the same sample provided the 27 T cell receptor beta chains below, sequenced in a study of molecular identifiers for immune sequencing clone quantification. TCRdb re-called the PCR reads through MiXCR, storing one row per CDR3 protein. The data contain about 630,000 distinct CDR3 sequences, over 25% of them singletons. The sample taken for sequencing was naive CD8+ T cells from blood, with Jurkat cell RNA spiked in. Subset here: FACS-sorted CD8+CD4-CCR7+CD45RA+ naive T cells. All receptors come from a human donor in good health. Some libraries in this study had Jurkat cell RNA spiked in.

This clonotype showed up just a few times. The chain joins TRBV19 to TRBJ2-7, with 9 positions matching TRBD1. V lost 5 bases and J lost 3; bases outside the gene matches: 11. The germline gives CDR1 LNHDA, CDR2 SQIVND (reference sequence). This CDR3 comprises 16 residues. CDR3 amino acids: CASSAPDRGEIYEQYF. CDR3 DNA sequence: TGTGCCAGTAGTGCCCCCGACAGGGGGGAGATCTACGAGCAGTACTTC.

This clonotype was found a few times. The gene calls are TRBV7-2 and TRBJ2-2; 13 bases fit TRBD2. The germline V gene encodes CDR1 SGHTA and CDR2 FQGNSA. This CDR3 is 19 amino acids long. V gave up 4 bases and J gave up 1 base; unmatched junction bases: 9. The CDR3 reads CASSSGTSGITLNTGELFF. CDR3 nucleotide sequence: TGTGCCAGCAGCTCAGGGACTAGCGGGATTACGTTGAACACCGGGGAGCTGTTTTTT.

This clonotype was recorded many times. V is TRBV7-9 and J is TRBJ2-2; 9 bases agree with TRBD2. There are 15 residues in the CDR3. The trim removed 4 bases at V and 4 bases at J, leaving 4 bases unmatched. Germline CDR1 is SEHNR and CDR2 is FQNEAQ (reference sequence). For the CDR3, the DNA is TGTGCCAGCAGCTCGCTAGCGGGACCCACCGGGGAGCTGTTTTTT. Its protein product is CASSSLAGPTGELFF.

On this clonotype itself: A much more abundant neighbour one base away suggests this may be a read error. This chain links TRBV10-3 with TRBJ2-3; possible D gene TRBD1, 5 bases. Germline lookup yields CDR1 ENHRY and CDR2 SYGVKD. The CDR3 covers 15 residues. V was shortened by 4 bases and J by 5 bases, with 16 bases between the two germline ends. The CDR3 protein is CAISGGGTVRDTQYF. In DNA form, the CDR3 reads TGTGCCATCAGTGGGGGCGGAACCGTCCGAGATACGCAGTATTTT.

The rearrangement uses TRBV19 and TRBJ2-7; perhaps TRBD2 as D (5 bases). The CDR3 totals 14 residues. Trimming stripped 10 bases from V and 4 bases from J, with 20 bases between. Germline-derived CDR1 and CDR2 are LNHDA and SQIVND (reference sequence). CDR3 amino acids: CATSAAGGLYEQYF. The DNA of the CDR3 is TGTGCCACCTCAGCCGCTGGCGGGCTGTACGAGCAGTACTTC. The full variable domain, with the rest looked up from reference TRBV19 and TRBJ2-7, is DGGITQSPKYLFRKEGQNVTLSCEQNLNHDAMYWYRQDPGQGLRLIYYSQIVNDFQKGDIAEGYSVSREKKESFPLTVTSAQKNPTAFYLCATSAAGGLYEQYFGPGTRLTVT.

This clonotype showed up many times. The V and J genes are TRBV20-1 and TRBJ2-7; 13 nucleotides line up with TRBD2. V lost 0 bases and J lost 6; bases outside the gene matches: 8. The CDR3 has 16 residues. Per germline, CDR1 DFQATT and CDR2 SNEGSKA (reference sequence). This CDR3 is CSARDLTSGRASEQYF. The CDR3, as DNA: TGCAGTGCTAGAGATTTAACTAGCGGGAGGGCCTCCGAGCAGTACTTC.

The table lists this clonotype with a few counts. The rearrangement joins TRBV11-2 to TRBJ2-7; D is possibly TRBD2 (6 bases). V was pared by 5 bases and J by 3 bases, with 20 bases between. Germline CDR1 and CDR2: SGHAT and FQNNGV. This CDR3 comprises 16 residues. The CDR3: CASSPGWGGLIYEQYF. CDR3 nucleotides: TGTGCCAGCAGCCCGGGATGGGGAGGTCTGATCTACGAGCAGTACTTC.

Many counts were recorded for this clonotype. CDR3 protein: CASSLWTGRDEQFF. DNA of the CDR3: TGTGCCAGCAGCCTCTGGACAGGGCGGGATGAGCAGTTCTTC. The chain uses TRBV14 and TRBJ2-1; 8 bases fit TRBD1. V was clipped by 4 bases and J by 8 bases; unmatched bases: 7. CDR3 length: 14 residues. CDR1 is SGHDN and CDR2 is FVKESK in the germline V gene. Together with reference TRBV14 and TRBJ2-1, the CDR3 gives the full variable domain: EAGVTQFPSHSVIEKGQTVTLRCDPISGHDNLYWYRRVMGKEIKFLLHFVKESKQDESGMPNNRFLAERTGGTYSTLKVQPAELEDSGVYFCASSLWTGRDEQFFGPGTRLTVL.

This clonotype came up a few times. The chain's CDR3 is CASSLVGIHYNSPLHF. The CDR3 nucleotides read TGTGCCAGCAGTTTGGTAGGAATTCACTATAATTCACCCCTCCACTTT. This chain uses TRBV27 with TRBJ1-6; D uncertain. This CDR3 is built from 16 residues. Germline V gene lookup returns CDR1 MNHEY and CDR2 SMNVEV (reference sequence). The V end was cut by 3 bases, the J end by 3 bases, with 12 bases between.

This clonotype was seen repeatedly, ten times or more. The chain couples TRBV12-3 or TRBV12-4 to TRBJ2-1; 9 bases fit TRBD1. The J segment lost 14 bases and the V segment lost 6 bases, leaving 5 bases of the junction unmatched. This CDR3 is 11 amino acids long. The CDR3 DNA reads as TGTGCCAGCAGGAAAGGGGACAGGGAGTTCTTC. Amino acids: CASRKGDREFF.

The V and J genes are TRBV27 and TRBJ2-7, with 9 positions matching TRBD1. This CDR3 region has 15 residues. The germline gives CDR1 MNHEY, CDR2 SMNVEV (reference sequence). The V segment lost 3 bases and the J segment 3 bases; nucleotides outside the gene matches: 6. The CDR3, as DNA: TGTGCCAGCAGTTTTTCCGGGACAGGGAACTACGAGCAGTACTTC. Residues: CASSFSGTGNYEQYF.

CDR3 sequence: CASRTGLEETQYF. In DNA form, the CDR3 reads TGTGCCAGCAGGACCGGACTCGAAGAGACCCAGTACTTC. This sequence joins TRBV2 and TRBJ2-5; possibly TRBD2 for D (5 bases). Germline loops: CDR1 SNHLY, CDR2 FYNNEI. With 6 bases removed from V and 3 bases from J, the gap between germline ends came to 11 bases. The CDR3 has 13 residues.

At least ten counts were recorded for this clonotype. The J gene is TRBJ2-5, the V gene TRBV9, with 9 bases fitting TRBD1. Germline V gene data show CDR1 as SGDLS and CDR2 as YYNGEE. CDR3 size: 14 residues. V was clipped by 4 bases and J by 3 bases; unmatched bases: 4. CDR3 DNA: TGTGCCAGCAGCCCACGGACAGGGGAAGAGACCCAGTACTTC. It is translated as CASSPRTGEETQYF. Drawing the rest from reference TRBV9 and TRBJ2-5, the complete variable domain is DSGVTQTPKHLITATGQRVTLRCSPRSGDLSVYWYQQSLDQGLQFLIQYYNGEERAKGNILERFSAQQFPDLHSELNLSSLELGDSALYFCASSPRTGEETQYFGPGTRLLVL.

This clonotype came up once. This may be a read error, as it is one base from a much larger clone. Likely a read error: the CDR3 ends without its conserved phenylalanine or tryptophan. The chain employs TRBV13 and TRBJ2-3, with 7 bases that match TRBD2. The CDR3 is 15 amino acids. Trimming at V came to 4 bases and at J to 1 base, leaving 5 bases not matched to a gene. CDR1 PRHDT and CDR2 FYEKMQ come from the germline V gene (reference sequence). The CDR3 nucleotides are TGTGCCAGCAGCTACCGGGACTATGGCACAGATACGCAGTATTCT. Residues: CASSYRDYGTDTQYS.

This clonotype was observed a handful of times. The V and J genes are TRBV9 and TRBJ1-1; TRBD1 might be the D (6 bases). This CDR3 spans 13 amino acids. Trimming pared 2 bases from V and 11 bases from J, leaving 16 bases between. Germline loops: CDR1 SGDLS, CDR2 YYNGEE. CDR3: CASSVVSGGPAFF. The CDR3 DNA reads as TGTGCCAGCAGCGTGGTTTCTGGGGGGCCGGCTTTCTTT. The full variable domain, rest sourced from reference TRBV9 and TRBJ1-1, is DSGVTQTPKHLITATGQRVTLRCSPRSGDLSVYWYQQSLDQGLQFLIQYYNGEERAKGNILERFSAQQFPDLHSELNLSSLELGDSALYFCASSVVSGGPAFFGQGTRLTVV.

The sample holds many counts of this clonotype. The rearrangement links TRBV14 to TRBJ2-3, with D perhaps TRBD2 (6 bases). There are 15 residues in the CDR3. Trimming cost V 0 bases and J 1 base, with 8 bases left between them. Germline V gene data show CDR1 as SGHDN and CDR2 as FVKESK. The CDR3 spells CASSQETSRTDTQYF. The DNA of the CDR3 is TGTGCCAGCAGCCAAGAGACTAGTCGCACAGATACGCAGTATTTT.

About this clonotype itself: Since a much larger clone is just one base distant, this may be a read error. The genes are TRBV7-9 and TRBJ2-3, with 7 bases fitting TRBD1. Germline V gives CDR1 SEHNR, CDR2 FQNEAQ (reference sequence). The CDR3 loop spans 14 amino acids. CDR3 residues: CTSSPRTGMDTQYF. The CDR3 bases are TGTACCAGCAGCCCCCGGACAGGCATGGATACGCAGTATTTT.

V is TRBV2 and J is TRBJ2-3; 7 bases align to TRBD2. Trimming removed 10 bases from V and 5 bases from J; junction bases left unmatched: 12. The V gene's germline CDR1 is SNHLY and CDR2 FYNNEI. The CDR3 is 14 amino acids. The CDR3 sequence: CATTPAGELDTQYF. The CDR3 nucleotides read TGTGCCACCACTCCCGCGGGAGAATTAGATACGCAGTATTTT.

This clonotype showed up many times. V gene TRBV30 combines with J gene TRBJ1-6; 9 nucleotides align to TRBD1. The CDR3 contains 16 residues. V gave up 1 base and J gave up 10 bases; unmatched junction bases: 11. Germline values: CDR1 GTSNPN, CDR2 SVGIG (reference sequence). This chain's CDR3 is CAWSEGGQGFESPLHF. The CDR3 nucleotides are TGTGCCTGGAGTGAAGGAGGACAGGGGTTCGAGTCACCCCTCCACTTT. Filled out from reference TRBV30 and TRBJ1-6, the complete variable domain reads SQTIHQWPATLVQPVGSPLSLECTVEGTSNPNLYWYRQAAGRGLQLLFYSVGIGQISSEVPQNLSASRPQDRQFILSSKKLLLSDSGFYLCAWSEGGQGFESPLHFGNGTRLTVT.

The chain couples TRBV27 to TRBJ2-7; 9 nucleotides match TRBD1. The germline V gene encodes CDR1 MNHEY and CDR2 SMNVEV (reference sequence). V lost 6 bases and J lost 2; bases outside the gene matches: 14. This CDR3 contains 17 residues. The CDR3 region is CASSPYPGQGFPYEQYF. The CDR3 DNA reads as TGTGCCAGCAGCCCCTATCCGGGACAGGGCTTCCCCTACGAGCAGTACTTC.

This clonotype was recorded many times. The rearrangement uses TRBV27 and TRBJ2-7; D unclear. Trimming pared 3 bases from V and 0 bases from J, leaving 6 bases between. The CDR3 is 13 amino acids. Germline loops: CDR1 MNHEY, CDR2 SMNVEV (reference sequence). The CDR3 bases are TGTGCCAGCAGTTTTAGTAGCTCCTACGAGCAGTACTTC. It is translated as CASSFSSSYEQYF.

Regarding this clonotype: The conserved phenylalanine or tryptophan is not found at the CDR3 terminus, so this likely reflects a read error. No DNA is shown, since the ends of the CDR3 on it are uncertain; the CDR3 is the one TCRdb lists. The CDR3 reads CASSQGAGVLTI. The rearrangement joins TRBV4-1 to TRBJ1-2; the tabulated D call, TRBD1, remains unverified against the DNA. Germline assignment: CDR1 MGHRA and CDR2 YSYEKL. Inclusive of both ends, the CDR3 amounts to 12 amino acids.

In its sample, this clonotype was seen a few times. The rearrangement joins TRBV27 to TRBJ2-7; 7 positions agree with TRBD2. The germline CDR1 and CDR2 sequences are MNHEY and SMNVEV (reference sequence). Unmatched junction bases numbered 8, after V lost 5 bases and J lost 4 bases. This CDR3 contains 14 residues. The CDR3 DNA sequence: TGTGCCAGCAGTGCCCCGGGACTAACTTACGAGCAGTACTTC. It yields the protein CASSAPGLTYEQYF.

This chain links TRBV5-6 with TRBJ2-3; 7 bases align to TRBD1. Germline CDR1 SGHDT, CDR2 YYEEEE. Trimming took 5 bases from V and 5 from J; bases not matched to a gene: 17. This CDR3 is built from 17 residues. This CDR3 is CASSYVVGQERRDTQYF. CDR3 sequence (DNA): TGTGCCAGCAGTTACGTAGTCGGACAGGAGCGGAGAGATACGCAGTATTTT.

V gene TRBV28 combines with J gene TRBJ2-7; no definite D call. The CDR3 covers 13 residues. The V end lost 7 bases, the J end lost 0 bases, and 10 bases lay between the germline ends. From germline, CDR1 is MDHEN and CDR2 SYDVKM. The CDR3 coding sequence is TGTGCCAGCATACAGCAGAACTCCTACGAGCAGTACTTC. Translating gives CASIQQNSYEQYF.

This clonotype was counted between two and nine times. The V and J genes are TRBV5-1 and TRBJ1-1; 7 bases align to TRBD1. There are 15 residues in the CDR3. The germline gives CDR1 SGHRS, CDR2 YFSETQ. The trim removed 2 bases at V and 6 bases at J, leaving 10 bases unmatched. CDR3 protein: CASSFNQGGDPEAFF. The CDR3 nucleotides are TGCGCCAGCAGCTTTAATCAGGGGGGTGACCCTGAAGCTTTCTTT.

This clonotype appeared a few times. The rearrangement joins TRBV7-9 to TRBJ2-4; 7 bases are a match to TRBD2. The CDR3 sequence is 13 residues long. Germline trimming cut 5 bases from V and 6 bases from J; bases unmatched to any gene: 4. Per the germline V gene, CDR1 is SEHNR and CDR2 is FQNEAQ (reference sequence). CDR3 coding DNA: TGTGCCAGCAGCCATCCGGGAGGAAACATTCAGTACTTC. It codes for CASSHPGGNIQYF.